The 31 T cell receptor beta chains below were found in one sample sequenced in a study of regulatory T cells in long-lasting Graves disease. Time point given: newly diagnosed GD, antithyroid drugs for less than 3 months. PBMC RNA was the source of the TCR library. Through Arm-PCR of CDR3 regions and iRepertoire HTBI primers, TCR beta libraries were built. TCRdb recomputed calls from the multiplex PCR reads with MiXCR, one row per CDR3 protein. The top ten clones hold about 27% of a sample with 350,000 to 450,000 distinct CDR3 sequences, approximately 15% of them seen once. These data are also associated with another study on T cells in Graves' hyperthyroidism and ophthalmopathy.

The sample in question was peripheral blood mononuclear cells (PBMCs), obtained at new diagnosis, from a patient treated with antithyroid drugs. The receptor source for this set is a man aged 40-55 years with Graves disease.

This clonotype was picked up many times. This chain uses TRBV18 with TRBJ2-1, with no clear D. Germline CDR1 is KGHSH and CDR2 is LQKENI. The CDR3 extends over 13 amino acids. Trimming took 3 bases from V and 7 from J, leaving 10 bases between them. CDR3: CASSPNLRNEQFF. In nucleotides, the CDR3 is TGTGCCAGCTCACCGAACCTTAGGAATGAGCAGTTCTTC.

In its sample, this clonotype was seen a few times. The chain uses TRBV5-1 and TRBJ1-2; tentative D call: TRBD1 (5 bases). Per the germline V gene, CDR1 is SGHRS and CDR2 is YFSETQ. CDR3 length: 14 amino acids. V lost 0 bases to trimming and J lost 2 bases, with 8 bases between them. In nucleotides, the CDR3 is TGCGCCAGCAGCTTGGATTACAGGAACTATGGCTACACCTTC. It specifies CASSLDYRNYGYTF.

At least ten counts were recorded for this clonotype. This chain links TRBV5-1 with TRBJ2-1; 7 positions match TRBD2. Per the germline V gene, CDR1 is SGHRS and CDR2 is YFSETQ. The V and J ends lost 4 bases and 5 bases, in that order; junction bases with no gene match: 3. This CDR3 contains 13 residues. The CDR3 nucleotides are TGCGCCAGCAGCCCTGGGGGGGACAATGAGCAGTTCTTC. Its translation: CASSPGGDNEQFF. The full variable domain, rest sourced from reference TRBV5-1 and TRBJ2-1, is KAGVTQTPRYLIKTRGQQVTLSCSPISGHRSVSWYQQTPGQGLQFLFEYFSETQRNKGNFPGRFSGRQFSNSRSEMNVSTLELGDSALYLCASSPGGDNEQFFGPGTRLTVL.

Comment on this clonotype: This likely came from a read error, as a far larger clone is one base away. V usage is TRBV7-9 and J usage is TRBJ2-1, with D perhaps matching TRBD2 (7 bases). Germline CDR1 reads SEHNR; CDR2 reads FQNEAQ (reference sequence). The CDR3 totals 15 residues. The V gene lost 6 bases and the J gene lost 5 bases, with 17 bases spanning the gap. CDR3 in DNA: TGTGCCAGCAGTGAACGGGGGGCGTCCCACAATGAGCAGTTCTTC. Translating gives CASSERGASHNEQFF.

This clonotype was observed a few times. This rearrangement joins TRBV2 to TRBJ1-5; 8 nucleotides match TRBD1. J gave up 4 bases and V 4 bases, and 6 bases lay outside the gene matches. The CDR3 has 15 amino acids. The germline V gene has CDR1 SNHLY and CDR2 FYNNEI. CDR3 coding DNA: TGTGCCAGCAGTGCGGACAGGGCAGCAAATCAGCCCCAGCATTTT. It translates to CASSADRAANQPQHF. Filled out from reference TRBV2 and TRBJ1-5, the complete variable domain reads EPEVTQTPSHQVTQMGQEVILRCVPISNHLYFYWYRQILGQKVEFLVSFYNNEISEKSEIFDDQFSVERPDGSNFTLKIRSTKLEDSAMYFCASSADRAANQPQHFGDGTRLSIL.

This clonotype showed up just once. This sequence joins TRBV5-1 and TRBJ2-2; TRBD1 matches at 8 bases. The CDR3 sequence is 15 residues long. Germline trimming cut 4 bases from V and 6 bases from J; bases unmatched to any gene: 8. Per the germline V gene, CDR1 is SGHRS and CDR2 is YFSETQ. DNA of the CDR3: TGCGCCAGCAGCCATGGACAGGGAGGTGCCGGGGAGCTGTTTTTT. It translates to CASSHGQGGAGELFF.

This clonotype occurred many times. V usage is TRBV13 and J usage is TRBJ2-4; D ambiguous. CDR1 and CDR2 (germline): PRHDT, FYEKMQ (reference sequence). V was pared by 5 bases and J by 0 bases, with 8 bases between. The CDR3 sequence is 14 residues long. For the CDR3, the DNA is TGTGCCAGCAGCCAAGGAATAGCCAAAAACATTCAGTACTTC. This sequence encodes CASSQGIAKNIQYF.

This clonotype was observed a handful of times. The chain couples TRBV5-1 to TRBJ1-1; a weak D match, TRBD1 (5 bases). Trimming cost V 0 bases and J 0 bases, with 9 bases left between them. The CDR3 extends over 15 amino acids. In germline, CDR1 is SGHRS, CDR2 YFSETQ. This chain's CDR3 is CASSLEGRLNTEAFF. The CDR3 coding sequence is TGCGCCAGCAGCTTGGAGGGACGGTTGAACACTGAAGCTTTCTTT.

About this clonotype: Given a far larger clone just one base away, this is likely a sequencing read error. J is TRBJ1-1 and V is TRBV10-3, with 8 bases aligning to TRBD1. CDR3 length: 15 residues. Germline CDR1 and CDR2: ENHRY and SYGVKD. The junction had 8 bases not matched to a gene; V was cut back by 5 bases and J by 3 bases. Written as DNA, the CDR3 is TGTGCCATCAGTCCCTCGACAGGGGTCGACACTGAAGCTTTCTTT. Protein: CAISPSTGVDTEAFF.

This clonotype was seen at least ten times. V gene TRBV2 combines with J gene TRBJ2-5; 10 positions match TRBD1. V lost 6 bases to trimming and J lost 5 bases; unmatched junction nucleotides: 3. The CDR3 runs to 13 residues. Germline V gene data show CDR1 as SNHLY and CDR2 as FYNNEI. CDR3 DNA sequence: TGTGCCAGCAGGGGGACAGGGGATGAGACCCAGTACTTC. Its protein is CASRGTGDETQYF. Full variable domain (rest looked up from reference TRBV2 and TRBJ2-5): EPEVTQTPSHQVTQMGQEVILRCVPISNHLYFYWYRQILGQKVEFLVSFYNNEISEKSEIFDDQFSVERPDGSNFTLKIRSTKLEDSAMYFCASRGTGDETQYFGPGTRLLVL.

This clonotype was recorded at least ten times. The chain combines TRBV12-5 with TRBJ2-1; 8 bases map to TRBD2. V shed 0 bases and J 4 bases; nucleotides not matched to a gene: 8. CDR1 LGHNT and CDR2 FRNRAP come from the germline V gene. This CDR3 region has 17 residues. In DNA, the CDR3 is TGTGCTAGTGGTTTGGTATGGTCGCGGGGGGCGTACAATGAGCAGTTCTTC. It specifies CASGLVWSRGAYNEQFF.

This clonotype was detected ten times or more. The gene calls are TRBV7-2 and TRBJ2-7, with D perhaps matching TRBD1 (6 bases). V lost 3 bases and J 3 bases, leaving 12 bases between the germline ends. The V gene's germline CDR1 is SGHTA and CDR2 FQGNSA. CDR3 length equals 14 residues. CDR3 loop: CASSFGWTDYEQYF. The CDR3 coding sequence is TGTGCCAGCAGCTTTGGTTGGACAGACTACGAGCAGTACTTC.

As concerns this clonotype: A far larger clone is one base from this, pointing to a likely read error. The V gene is TRBV6-1, the J gene TRBJ2-1; 15 bases map to TRBD2. The CDR3 consists of 18 residues. Germline V gives CDR1 MNHNS, CDR2 SASEGT. Germline trimming cut 5 bases from V and 9 bases from J; bases unmatched to any gene: 14. CDR3 sequence reads: CASSNPSGLAGGSSEQFF. The DNA for the CDR3 is TGTGCCAGCAGTAATCCATCGGGACTAGCGGGGGGTTCGAGTGAGCAGTTCTTC.

In its sample, this clonotype was seen many times. The chain is built from TRBV7-9 and TRBJ2-1, with TRBD1 identical over 8 bases. Germline CDR1 is SEHNR and CDR2 is FQNEAQ (reference sequence). There are 13 residues in the CDR3. V was clipped by 6 bases and J by 10 bases; unmatched bases: 8. CDR3: CASRQDRVWEQFF. CDR3 DNA sequence: TGTGCCAGCAGGCAGGACAGGGTTTGGGAGCAGTTCTTC. Together with reference TRBV7-9 and TRBJ2-1, the CDR3 gives the full variable domain: DTGVSQNPRHKITKRGQNVTFRCDPISEHNRLYWYRQTLGQGPEFLTYFQNEAQLEKSRLLSDRFSAERPKGSFSTLEIQRTEQGDSAMYLCASRQDRVWEQFFGPGTRLTVL.

The rearrangement links TRBV10-3 to TRBJ2-7; 9 nucleotides align to TRBD1. The CDR3 has 17 residues. Germline CDR1 reads ENHRY; CDR2 reads SYGVKD. V shed 3 bases and J 2 bases; nucleotides not matched to a gene: 11. CDR3 in DNA: TGTGCCATCAGTGACTCCAAGGGAGGGACAGGGCCCTACGAGCAGTACTTC. Its protein product is CAISDSKGGTGPYEQYF.

Many counts were recorded for this clonotype. The gene calls are TRBV30 and TRBJ2-1, with 9 bases fitting TRBD2. V trimming: 2 bases; J trimming: 4 bases; junction bases outside the gene matches: 9. This CDR3 has 16 residues. Germline V gives CDR1 GTSNPN, CDR2 SVGIG (reference sequence). CDR3 sequence reads: CAWSKSLAGKYNEQFF. CDR3 DNA sequence: TGTGCCTGGAGTAAGAGCCTAGCGGGGAAATACAATGAGCAGTTCTTC.

The V gene is TRBV2, the J gene TRBJ2-1; tentative D call: TRBD2 (9 bases). The CDR3 runs to 17 residues. Germline V gives CDR1 SNHLY, CDR2 FYNNEI. V lost 3 bases and J 8 bases, leaving 23 bases between the germline ends. The CDR3, as DNA: TGTGCCAGCAGTGACAGGGGGCGTGGCGGGGGGGAACATGAGCAGTTCTTC. Amino acids: CASSDRGRGGGEHEQFF.

There are many counts of this clonotype. The gene calls are TRBV7-3 and TRBJ2-1; 7 bases map to TRBD2. Trimming at V came to 5 bases and at J to 1 base, leaving 2 bases not matched to a gene. This CDR3 comprises 14 residues. Germline-derived CDR1 and CDR2 are SGHTA and FQGTGA. CDR3 region: CASSASGSYNEQFF. CDR3 nucleotides: TGTGCCAGCAGCGCTAGCGGATCCTACAATGAGCAGTTCTTC.

This chain's CDR3 is CASSQLGQGSSPLHF. CDR3 nucleotides: TGTGCCAGCTCACAACTAGGACAGGGCAGTTCACCCCTCCACTTT. The genes are TRBV18 and TRBJ1-6, with 8 bases aligning to TRBD1. The CDR3 spans 15 residues. The germline gives CDR1 KGHSH, CDR2 LQKENI. The V segment lost 4 bases and the J segment 9 bases; nucleotides outside the gene matches: 8.

This clonotype was detected many times. The chain combines TRBV16 with TRBJ2-5; 10 bases fit TRBD2. After removal of 3 bases from V and 4 bases from J, the junction contained 11 bases not matched to a gene. Germline loops: CDR1 KGHSY, CDR2 FQNENV. This CDR3 comprises 17 residues. CDR3 sequence reads: CASSHGLAGVERETQYF. DNA of the CDR3: TGTGCCAGCAGCCACGGCCTAGCGGGGGTTGAGCGAGAGACCCAGTACTTC.

This clonotype has ten or more counts. This chain joins TRBV2 and TRBJ1-1; TRBD1 might be the D (6 bases). The length of the CDR3 is 14 residues. V lost 6 bases to trimming and J lost 1 base, with 12 bases between them. Germline V gene sequence: CDR1 SNHLY, CDR2 FYNNEI. Here the CDR3 DNA reads TGTGCCAGCAGGAACAGGGCGAGGAACACTGAAGCTTTCTTT. This codes for CASRNRARNTEAFF. Drawing the rest from reference TRBV2 and TRBJ1-1, the complete variable domain is EPEVTQTPSHQVTQMGQEVILRCVPISNHLYFYWYRQILGQKVEFLVSFYNNEISEKSEIFDDQFSVERPDGSNFTLKIRSTKLEDSAMYFCASRNRARNTEAFFGQGTRLTVV.

Only a few counts were recorded for this clonotype. Since a much larger clone is just one base distant, this may be a read error. The rearrangement links TRBV20-1 to TRBJ1-2; weak D call: TRBD1 (5 bases). Germline V gene sequence: CDR1 DFQATT, CDR2 SNEGSKA (reference sequence). The length of the CDR3 is 12 residues. This chain's CDR3 is CSASYQGYGYAF. The CDR3 nucleotides read TGCAGTGCTAGTTATCAGGGCTATGGCTACGCCTTC.

CDR3: CASSPAGGVYGYTF. DNA of the CDR3: TGTGCCAGCAGCCCCGCCGGGGGGGTCTATGGCTACACCTTC. The V gene is TRBV7-9, the J gene TRBJ1-2, with TRBD1 as a possible D gene (5 bases). The germline V gene encodes CDR1 SEHNR and CDR2 FQNEAQ (reference sequence). Trimming removed 5 bases at V and 4 bases at J, with 14 bases between. The CDR3 length is 14 residues.

This clonotype was counted between two and nine times. V gene TRBV19 combines with J gene TRBJ2-7; no clear D gene. Trimming shortened V by 0 bases and J by 7 bases, and 10 bases separated the two germline ends. The CDR3 runs 13 residues. The germline gives CDR1 LNHDA, CDR2 SQIVND (reference sequence). For the CDR3, the DNA is TGTGCCAGTAGTATAGATCACGAGGAGGAGCAGTACTTC. Protein: CASSIDHEEEQYF.

This clonotype was seen more than once but under ten times. V usage is TRBV28 and J usage is TRBJ2-1, with a weak D call TRBD2 (5 bases). Deletions cut 2 bases from V and 5 bases from J, with 10 bases between. Germline V gene sequence: CDR1 MDHEN, CDR2 SYDVKM. This CDR3 is 14 amino acids long. The CDR3 here is CASSLLAADNEQFF. For the CDR3, the DNA is TGTGCCAGCAGTTTACTAGCCGCCGACAATGAGCAGTTCTTC.

The rearrangement links TRBV4-2 to TRBJ2-1, with 8 nucleotides matching TRBD2. V was pared by 4 bases and J by 7 bases, with 9 bases of the junction left unmatched. This CDR3 is built from 15 residues. Germline V gene data show CDR1 as LGHNA and CDR2 as YNFKEQ. In nucleotides, the CDR3 is TGTGCCAGCAGCCGACGGGGGGGCCAAAGGAATGAGCAGTTCTTC. Translating gives CASSRRGGQRNEQFF.

This clonotype occurred many times. V gene TRBV29-1 combines with J gene TRBJ2-2; a weak D match, TRBD1 (5 bases). This CDR3 has 14 residues. The V end was cut by 7 bases, the J end by 0 bases, with 12 bases between. Germline V gene data show CDR1 as SQVTM and CDR2 as ANQGSEA. Written as DNA, the CDR3 is TGCAGCGCGGTGCAGGGTGCGAACACCGGGGAGCTGTTTTTT. It is translated as CSAVQGANTGELFF.

This clonotype was seen at least ten times. The rearrangement uses TRBV28 and TRBJ1-2; 8 bases agree with TRBD1. CDR1 is MDHEN and CDR2 is SYDVKM in the germline V gene. The CDR3 contains 17 residues. V was pared by 3 bases and J by 5 bases, with 14 bases of the junction left unmatched. For the CDR3, the DNA is TGTGCCAGCAGTTTTCTTGGACAGGGCCCTCCCCATTATGGCTACACCTTC. Translating it yields CASSFLGQGPPHYGYTF.

This clonotype was recorded many times. CDR3 residues: CAISRTSGADTQYF. The CDR3 nucleotides are TGTGCCATCAGTAGGACTAGCGGGGCAGATACGCAGTATTTT. The V and J genes are TRBV10-3 and TRBJ2-3, with 12 bases matching TRBD2. The CDR3 covers 14 residues. After removal of 5 bases from V and 4 bases from J, the junction contained 1 base not matched to a gene. CDR1 and CDR2 from the germline V gene are ENHRY and SYGVKD.

V usage is TRBV18 and J usage is TRBJ2-1; 14 nucleotides line up with TRBD2. Losses at the gene ends were 3 bases for V and 9 bases for J; bases not matched to a gene: 4. The CDR3 consists of 15 residues. Germline values: CDR1 KGHSH, CDR2 LQKENI. The CDR3, as DNA: TGTGCCAGCTCACCGACTAGCGGGGGGGTCGGTGAGCAGTTCTTC. Its translation is CASSPTSGGVGEQFF.

This clonotype has at least ten counts. The germline gene is not matched at one end of the junction; a read error may be the cause. V usage is TRBV11-3 and J usage is TRBJ1-1, with D possibly matching TRBD1 (6 bases). Germline V gene sequence: CDR1 SGHNT, CDR2 YENEEA. There are 15 residues in the CDR3. The CDR3 coding sequence is TGTGCCAGCAGCCTAGAAGGGGGAGCAAACACTGAAGCTTTCTTT. Its translation: CASSLEGGANTEAFF.